These T cell receptor beta chains were read from a single sample in a study of blood T cell repertoires in COVID-19. The method was immunoSEQ multiplex PCR; TCRdb's version includes in-frame clones alone and lacks a portion of them. The repertoire includes more than 200,000 clones, approximately 84% of them detected once, and about 4.5% sits in the top ten. Sequenced: peripheral blood. The origin of the receptors is a man aged 45-60 years with acute or convalescent COVID-19. Both conserved end residues are part of each CDR3. D genes are given only for firm matches. Only some rows state a clone size, as once, few, many or a class for expanded clones.

d_gene	v_gene	abundance	j_gene	CDR3aa	CDR3nt
TRBD1	TRBV6-5	once	TRBJ1-2	CASSYSGQQPNYGYTF	TGTGCCAGCAGTTACTCGGGACAGCAACCTAACTATGGCTACACCTTC
.	TRBV19	.	TRBJ2-7	CASSNGQNYEQYF	TGTGCCAGTAGTAATGGGCAGAACTACGAGCAGTACTTC
.	TRBV18	.	TRBJ2-1	CASSPASANNEQFF	TGTGCCAGCTCACCGGCTAGCGCAAACAATGAGCAGTTCTTC
.	TRBV10-2	.	TRBJ2-5	CASSETGPSQETQYF	TGCGCCAGCAGTGAGACAGGGCCCTCGCAAGAGACCCAGTACTTC
.	TRBV29-1	.	TRBJ1-1	CSVRRNIDTEAFF	TGCAGCGTTAGGAGGAACATTGACACTGAAGCTTTCTTT
.	TRBV5-4	.	TRBJ2-3	CASSLELVIADTQYF	TGTGCCAGCAGCTTGGAGCTAGTTATCGCAGATACGCAGTATTTT
TRBD1	TRBV6-5	.	TRBJ1-1	CASSRDRGRAFF	TGTGCCAGCAGTCGCGACAGGGGTCGGGCTTTCTTT
TRBD1	TRBV2	.	TRBJ2-2	CASSEMTGGLGDTGELFF	TGTGCCAGCAGTGAAATGACAGGGGGCCTCGGGGACACCGGGGAGCTGTTTTTT
.	TRBV7-8	.	TRBJ1-4	CASSDTGSKANEKLFF	TGTGCCAGCAGCGACACCGGGAGTAAAGCTAATGAAAAACTGTTTTTT
.	TRBV30	.	TRBJ1-6	CAWRTTEIPNSPLHF	TGTGCCTGGAGGACGACAGAGATCCCAAATTCACCCCTCCACTTT
TRBD1	TRBV6-5	.	TRBJ1-5	CASEGQVGGPQHF	TGTGCCAGTGAAGGACAGGTCGGAGGGCCCCAGCATTTT
TRBD1	TRBV5-1	.	TRBJ1-4	CASSPGGQRPNEKLFF	TGCGCCAGCAGCCCCGGGGGACAGCGTCCCAATGAAAAACTGTTTTTT
.	TRBV7-9	.	TRBJ1-2	CASSLSDRHYGYTF	TGTGCCAGCAGCCTCTCGGACAGACACTATGGCTACACCTTC
TRBD2	TRBV18	.	TRBJ2-3	CASSLGLAGGPDTQYF	TGTGCCAGCTCCCTGGGACTAGCGGGGGGGCCTGATACGCAGTATTTT
TRBD1	TRBV28	.	TRBJ1-3	CASRPYLGQGDSGNTIYF	TGTGCCAGCAGGCCTTACCTGGGACAGGGTGATTCTGGAAACACCATATATTTT
TRBD1	TRBV2	.	TRBJ2-2	CASSELQGYTGELFF	TGTGCCAGCAGTGAATTACAGGGGTATACCGGGGAGCTGTTTTTT
TRBD1	TRBV3-1/TRBV3-2	.	TRBJ2-7	CASSQHRDSTYEQYF	TGTGCCAGCAGCCAACACCGGGACAGCACCTACGAGCAGTACTTC
TRBD1	TRBV2	few	TRBJ1-5	CASRGTGANQPQHF	TGTGCCAGCAGAGGGACAGGGGCCAATCAGCCCCAGCATTTT
TRBD1	TRBV2	.	TRBJ1-2	CASSETGTGAPYGYTF	TGTGCCAGCAGTGAAACCGGGACAGGGGCCCCCTATGGCTACACCTTC
.	TRBV18	.	TRBJ2-2	CASQTHRELFF	TGTGCCAGCCAAACTCACCGGGAGCTGTTTTTT
TRBD2	TRBV9	.	TRBJ2-7	CASSVGVAGGLLYEQYF	TGTGCCAGCAGCGTAGGGGTGGCGGGGGGTCTTCTCTACGAGCAGTACTTC
.	TRBV25-1	.	TRBJ1-2	CASSEYTTWEGYGYTF	TGTGCCAGCAGTGAATATACGACCTGGGAGGGGTATGGCTACACCTTC
.	TRBV12-3/TRBV12-4	.	TRBJ1-2	CASSLQNYGYTF	TGTGCCAGCAGTTTACAGAACTATGGCTACACCTTC
.	TRBV3-1/TRBV3-2	.	TRBJ1-1	CASSQDWGHRSTEAFF	TGTGCCAGCAGCCAAGATTGGGGACACCGAAGCACTGAAGCTTTCTTT